This entry lists 26 T cell receptor beta chains sequenced from one sample in a study of vaccination effects on CD4 cells after COVID-19. A 10-day culture period preceded the isolation of CD4+ T cells. Generated by immunoSEQ multiplex PCR, the TCRdb table keeps only in-frame clones and is missing some. The table has fewer than 40,000 clones, around 63% seen once. For these TCRs, the target antigens are not known. Sequenced here: CD4+ T cells from PBMCs cultured without peptide, sampled before COVID-19 vaccination. These receptors were collected from a human donor who received a COVID-19 vaccine.

CDR3 sequence reads: CASSARLAGGTRSSYNEQFF. DNA for the CDR3: TGTGCCAGCAGCGCCCGACTAGCGGGGGGCACGAGGAGCTCCTACAATGAGCAGTTCTTC. This chain links TRBV4-2 with TRBJ2-1; TRBD2 matches at 13 bases. The V segment lost 5 bases and the J segment 0 bases; nucleotides outside the gene matches: 13. Looked up from germline, CDR1 is LGHNA and CDR2 is YNFKEQ. This CDR3 contains 20 residues.

This clone occurred a few times. The V and J genes are TRBV6-5 and TRBJ1-1; no clear D. The CDR3 has 11 residues. The V end lost 7 bases, the J end lost 3 bases, and 6 bases lay between the germline ends. The germline CDR1 and CDR2 sequences are MNHEY and SVGAGI. CDR3 sequence (DNA): TGTGCCAGCACTTCATACACTGAAGCTTTCTTT. It specifies CASTSYTEAFF.

This rearrangement joins TRBV19 to TRBJ2-7; 9 bases map to TRBD2. Germline CDR1 LNHDA, CDR2 SQIVND (reference sequence). V was clipped by 4 bases and J by 2 bases; unmatched bases: 6. This CDR3 region has 15 residues. CDR3 sequence reads: CASSTLAGATYEQYF. In nucleotides, the CDR3 is TGTGCCAGTAGTACCTTAGCGGGAGCCACCTACGAGCAGTACTTC. Filled out from reference TRBV19 and TRBJ2-7, the complete variable domain reads DGGITQSPKYLFRKEGQNVTLSCEQNLNHDAMYWYRQDPGQGLRLIYYSQIVNDFQKGDIAEGYSVSREKKESFPLTVTSAQKNPTAFYLCASSTLAGATYEQYFGPGTRLTVT.

This clone is deemed medium-sized (0.01 to 0.1%). This chain connects TRBV29-1 to TRBJ1-4; 8 bases fit TRBD1. CDR1 is SQVTM and CDR2 is ANQGSEA in the germline V gene. The V and J ends lost 7 bases and 7 bases, in that order; junction bases with no gene match: 8. The CDR3 totals 13 residues. CDR3 protein: CSGQTGAAEKLFF. The CDR3 DNA reads TGCAGCGGTCAGACAGGGGCGGCTGAAAAACTGTTTTTT.

The chain recombines TRBV5-1 with TRBJ2-7; TRBD2 matches 10 bases. The CDR3 contains 15 residues. CDR1 and CDR2 from the germline V gene are SGHRS and YFSETQ. J was trimmed by 4 bases and V by 4 bases; bases with no gene match: 8. The CDR3 is CASSRVAGGPYEQYF. CDR3 coding DNA: TGCGCCAGCAGCCGGGTAGCGGGGGGACCATACGAGCAGTACTTC.

DNA of the CDR3: TGTGCCAGTAGTATAGATTTTTTCGGACTAGCGGGGGGGCCCGGGGCCAACGTCCTGACTTTC. It is translated as CASSIDFFGLAGGPGANVLTF. This rearrangement joins TRBV19 to TRBJ2-6; 15 positions agree with TRBD2. The trim removed 0 bases at V and 4 bases at J, leaving 10 bases unmatched. Germline loops: CDR1 LNHDA, CDR2 SQIVND (reference sequence). The CDR3 covers 21 residues.

The chain has TRBV7-9 and TRBJ1-5; D is uncertain. V lost 5 bases and J lost 4, with 6 bases in between. The CDR3 is 12 residues long. Germline V gene data show CDR1 as SEHNR and CDR2 as FQNEAQ (reference sequence). The CDR3 DNA sequence: TGTGCCAGCAGCACAGTTAATCAGCCCCAGCATTTT. Protein sequence: CASSTVNQPQHF. Drawing the rest from reference TRBV7-9 and TRBJ1-5, the complete variable domain is DTGVSQNPRHKITKRGQNVTFRCDPISEHNRLYWYRQTLGQGPEFLTYFQNEAQLEKSRLLSDRFSAERPKGSFSTLEIQRTEQGDSAMYLCASSTVNQPQHFGDGTRLSIL.

This chain uses TRBV18 with TRBJ1-5; tentative D call: TRBD1 (6 bases). V lost 4 bases to trimming and J lost 6 bases, with 13 bases between them. This CDR3 contains 14 residues. The germline gives CDR1 KGHSH, CDR2 LQKENI. CDR3 coding DNA: TGTGCCAGCTCACAAGGACAGAGTCGTCAGCCCCAGCATTTT. This translates into CASSQGQSRQPQHF.

The genes are TRBV20-1 and TRBJ1-3, with 8 positions matching TRBD1. This CDR3 has 17 residues. CDR1 is DFQATT and CDR2 is SNEGSKA in the germline V gene (reference sequence). J lost 0 bases, V lost 3 bases, and 10 bases had no gene match. CDR3 region: CSASLGQGLFSGNTIYF. CDR3 DNA: TGCAGTGCTAGTCTTGGACAGGGCCTTTTCTCTGGAAACACCATATATTTT.

The rearrangement links TRBV18 to TRBJ2-3; 9 bases are a match to TRBD2. CDR3 size: 17 residues. Trimming removed 1 base from V and 5 bases from J; junction bases left unmatched: 10. Germline CDR1 reads KGHSH; CDR2 reads LQKENI. The CDR3 loop is CASSPLGTSTEGDTQYF. In DNA, the CDR3 is TGTGCCAGCTCACCACTTGGGACTAGCACCGAGGGAGATACGCAGTATTTT.

The V call is TRBV5-5, the J call TRBJ2-5, with D tentatively TRBD2 (6 bases). The CDR3 sequence is 12 residues long. Trimming removed 6 bases at V and 5 bases at J, with 11 bases between. CDR1 and CDR2 (germline): SGHKS, YYEKEE (reference sequence). CDR3 DNA: TGTGCCAGCACCGGGACTTCTGAGACCCAGTACTTC. Its protein product is CASTGTSETQYF.

A single count supports this clone. The chain uses TRBV7-9 and TRBJ1-4, with a tentative D call TRBD1 (6 bases). The CDR3 spans 16 residues. Trimming stripped 3 bases from V and 1 base from J, with 12 bases between. Germline CDR1 SEHNR, CDR2 FQNEAQ (reference sequence). The CDR3 nucleotides are TGTGCCAGCAGCTTTGGGGGGGCGCGAACTAATGAAAAACTGTTTTTT. It is translated as CASSFGGARTNEKLFF.

A few counts support this clone. The chain uses TRBV25-1 and TRBJ1-2; D might be TRBD1 (5 bases). Germline loops: CDR1 MGHDK, CDR2 SYGVNS. This CDR3 comprises 14 residues. Trimming removed 1 base at V and 6 bases at J, with 12 bases between. The CDR3 here is CASSESGPGNGYTF. The CDR3 DNA follows: TGTGCCAGCAGTGAATCCGGACCAGGGAATGGCTACACCTTC.

The chain recombines TRBV5-1 with TRBJ1-3, with unresolved D. The CDR3 is 14 amino acids. V dropped 6 bases and J dropped 4 bases, with 14 bases sitting between them. The germline CDR1 and CDR2 sequences are SGHRS and YFSETQ. CDR3 bases: TGCGCCAGCACCCCGGAGAACTCGGGAAACACCATATATTTT. Translating it yields CASTPENSGNTIYF. The full variable domain, completed using reference TRBV5-1 and TRBJ1-3, is KAGVTQTPRYLIKTRGQQVTLSCSPISGHRSVSWYQQTPGQGLQFLFEYFSETQRNKGNFPGRFSGRQFSNSRSEMNVSTLELGDSALYLCASTPENSGNTIYFGEGSWLTVV.

The rearrangement uses TRBV3-1 (or the pseudogene TRBV3-2) and TRBJ2-7; TRBD2 aligns across 7 bases. The CDR3 extends over 14 amino acids. CDR1 is LGHDT and CDR2 is YNNKEL in the germline V gene (reference sequence). The V and J ends lost 5 bases and 6 bases, in that order; junction bases with no gene match: 10. CDR3 sequence: CASSLSAGRSEQYF. The CDR3 DNA is TGTGCCAGCAGCTTATCAGCGGGGCGGAGCGAGCAGTACTTC.

The chain has TRBV3-1 (or the pseudogene TRBV3-2) and TRBJ1-2; D remains ambiguous. Trimming left V 1 base short and J 5 bases short, with 11 bases between. This CDR3 is built from 14 residues. CDR1 is LGHDT, CDR2 YNNKEL, per germline (reference sequence). This CDR3 reads CASSQGSEGYGYTF. The CDR3 bases are TGTGCCAGCAGCCAAGGTAGTGAGGGATATGGCTACACCTTC.

This clone was observed a few times. The gene calls are TRBV19 and TRBJ1-2; no clear D. The CDR3 spans 13 residues. Between the trimmed V and J ends, which lost 4 bases and 8 bases, there was a span of 14 bases. Germline V CDR1 and CDR2: LNHDA, SQIVND (reference sequence). The CDR3 DNA reads as TGTGCCAGTAGTACCCTTCCAAGACCCGGCTACACCTTC. Encoded protein: CASSTLPRPGYTF.

V and J are TRBV18 and TRBJ1-4; 8 bases match TRBD1. Germline V gene lookup returns CDR1 KGHSH and CDR2 LQKENI. The CDR3 length is 15 residues. The J segment lost 8 bases and the V segment lost 3 bases, leaving 8 bases of the junction unmatched. The CDR3 loop reads CASSPRAGGEEKLFF. The CDR3 DNA is TGTGCCAGCTCACCTCGGGCAGGGGGCGAAGAAAAACTGTTTTTT.

V and J are TRBV6-5 and TRBJ1-2, with D possibly matching TRBD1 (5 bases). Between the trimmed V and J ends, which lost 7 bases and 5 bases, there was a span of 11 bases. Germline CDR1 and CDR2: MNHEY and SVGAGI. This CDR3 is 12 amino acids long. The CDR3 sequence: CASMGRAYGYTF. The CDR3 DNA reads as TGTGCCAGCATGGGGCGGGCTTATGGCTACACCTTC.

V usage is TRBV10-3 and J usage is TRBJ2-5; D is unresolved. The CDR3 is 13 residues long. V was cut by 2 bases and J by 5 bases, with 9 bases left in between. Germline-derived CDR1 and CDR2 are ENHRY and SYGVKD. The chain's CDR3 is CAISEGFGETQYF. The CDR3 DNA reads TGTGCCATCAGTGAGGGGTTCGGGGAGACCCAGTACTTC.

This chain joins TRBV7-6 and TRBJ2-3; 10 nucleotides match TRBD1. The length of the CDR3 is 15 residues. V lost 5 bases and J lost 0; bases outside the gene matches: 2. The germline V gene has CDR1 SGHVS and CDR2 FNYEAQ. In DNA, the CDR3 is TGTGCCAGCAGCCGACAGGGGGCGAGCACAGATACGCAGTATTTT. This gives the protein CASSRQGASTDTQYF. Drawing the rest from reference TRBV7-6 and TRBJ2-3, the complete variable domain is GAGVSQSPRYKVTKRGQDVALRCDPISGHVSLYWYRQALGQGPEFLTYFNYEAQQDKSGLPNDRFSAERPEGSISTLTIQRTEQRDSAMYRCASSRQGASTDTQYFGPGTRLTVL.

CDR3 residues: CASSEGTVWSGYEQYF. Here the CDR3 DNA reads TGTGCCAGCAGTGAAGGGACTGTATGGAGTGGGTACGAGCAGTACTTC. This sequence joins TRBV6-1 and TRBJ2-7; tentatively, D is TRBD2 (5 bases). Trimming removed 1 base from V and 4 bases from J, with 17 bases in between. The CDR3 is 16 residues long. Per the germline V gene, CDR1 is MNHNS and CDR2 is SASEGT.

This clone was observed once. V usage is TRBV29-1 and J usage is TRBJ2-2; tentatively, D is TRBD1 (5 bases). The CDR3 loop spans 13 amino acids. The germline V gene has CDR1 SQVTM and CDR2 ANQGSEA. V lost 8 bases and J 1 base, leaving 11 bases between the germline ends. In DNA form, the CDR3 reads TGCAGCTCCGGTGGACAGAACACCGGGGAGCTGTTTTTT. It encodes CSSGGQNTGELFF.

V gene TRBV5-6 combines with J gene TRBJ2-1; D gene unclear. Trimming removed 0 bases from V and 6 bases from J, with 7 bases in between. From germline, CDR1 is SGHDT and CDR2 YYEEEE. The CDR3 runs 13 residues. In DNA, the CDR3 is TGTGCCAGCAGCTTGGCTTCTGGCAATGAGCAGTTCTTC. This gives the protein CASSLASGNEQFF.

V gene TRBV10-1 combines with J gene TRBJ2-1; 10 bases are a match to TRBD2. The CDR3 totals 14 residues. Looked up from germline, CDR1 is WNHNN and CDR2 is SYGVQD (reference sequence). V trimming: 6 bases; J trimming: 7 bases; junction bases outside the gene matches: 6. As DNA, the CDR3 is TGCGCCAGCAGGGAAGCGGGGGGGAAGAATGAGCAGTTCTTC. It yields the protein CASREAGGKNEQFF.

The V and J genes are TRBV5-1 and TRBJ2-5, with D hard to call. Per germline, CDR1 SGHRS and CDR2 YFSETQ. This CDR3 is built from 15 residues. Trimming stripped 0 bases from V and 5 bases from J, with 14 bases between. The CDR3 nucleotides read TGCGCCAGCAGCTTGGCTCAGGATGGTTGGGAGACCCAGTACTTC. This encodes CASSLAQDGWETQYF.